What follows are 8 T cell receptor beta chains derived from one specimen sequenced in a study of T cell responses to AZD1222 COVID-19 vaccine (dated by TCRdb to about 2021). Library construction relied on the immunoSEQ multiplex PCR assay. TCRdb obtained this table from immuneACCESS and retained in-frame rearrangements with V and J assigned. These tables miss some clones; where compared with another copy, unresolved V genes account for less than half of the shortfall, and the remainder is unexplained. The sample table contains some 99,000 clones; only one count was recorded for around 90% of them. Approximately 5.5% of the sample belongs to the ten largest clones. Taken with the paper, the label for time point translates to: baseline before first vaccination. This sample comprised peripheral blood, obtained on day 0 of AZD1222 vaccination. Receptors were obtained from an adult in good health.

CDR3 nucleotide sequence: TGTGCCAGCAGCTTGGCCCCGACAGGGACCACCGGGGAGCTGTTTTTT. Translated, it gives CASSLAPTGTTGELFF. The chain combines TRBV7-9 with TRBJ2-2; 7 bases agree with TRBD1. This CDR3 has 16 amino acids. Germline V gene lookup returns CDR1 SEHNR and CDR2 FQNEAQ (reference sequence). V gave up 3 bases and J gave up 4 bases; unmatched junction bases: 8.

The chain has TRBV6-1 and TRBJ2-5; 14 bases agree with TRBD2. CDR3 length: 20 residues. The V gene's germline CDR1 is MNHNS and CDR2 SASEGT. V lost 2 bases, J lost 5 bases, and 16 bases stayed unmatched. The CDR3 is CASSEIKVGLAGGRRETQYF. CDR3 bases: TGTGCCAGCAGTGAAATAAAGGTTGGACTAGCGGGAGGTCGAAGGGAGACCCAGTACTTC.

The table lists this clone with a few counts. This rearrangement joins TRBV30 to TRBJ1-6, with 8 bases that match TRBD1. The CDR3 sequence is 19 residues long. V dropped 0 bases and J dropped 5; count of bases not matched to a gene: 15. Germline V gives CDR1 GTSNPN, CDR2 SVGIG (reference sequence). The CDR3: CAWSVNLLFGQGNNSPLHF. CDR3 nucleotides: TGTGCCTGGAGTGTAAATTTGCTGTTTGGACAGGGCAATAATTCACCCCTCCACTTT.

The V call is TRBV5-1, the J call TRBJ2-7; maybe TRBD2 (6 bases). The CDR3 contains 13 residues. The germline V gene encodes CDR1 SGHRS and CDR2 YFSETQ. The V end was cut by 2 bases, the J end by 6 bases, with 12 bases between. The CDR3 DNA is TGCGCCAGCAGCTTAAAGCCCGGGGGCGAGCAGTACTTC. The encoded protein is CASSLKPGGEQYF.

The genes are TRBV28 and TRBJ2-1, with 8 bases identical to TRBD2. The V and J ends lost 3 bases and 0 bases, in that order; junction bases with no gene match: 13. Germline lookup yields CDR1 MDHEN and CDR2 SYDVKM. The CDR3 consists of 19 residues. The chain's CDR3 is CASSFFAGGPLSSYNEQFF. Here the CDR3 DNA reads TGTGCCAGCAGTTTTTTCGCGGGAGGCCCTCTAAGCTCCTACAATGAGCAGTTCTTC.

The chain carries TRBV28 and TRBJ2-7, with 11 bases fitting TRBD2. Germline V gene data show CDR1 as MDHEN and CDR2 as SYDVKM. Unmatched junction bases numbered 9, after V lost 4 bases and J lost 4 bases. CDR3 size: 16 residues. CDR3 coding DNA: TGTGCCAGCAGTTCGGACTTTAGCGGGGGGGCTTACGAGCAGTACTTC. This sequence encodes CASSSDFSGGAYEQYF.

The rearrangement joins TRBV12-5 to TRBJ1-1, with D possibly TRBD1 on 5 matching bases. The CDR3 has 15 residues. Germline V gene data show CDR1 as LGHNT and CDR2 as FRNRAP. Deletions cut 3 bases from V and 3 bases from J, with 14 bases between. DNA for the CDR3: TGTGCTAGTGGTTTATCCACCGGGGCTCACACTGAAGCTTTCTTT. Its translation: CASGLSTGAHTEAFF.

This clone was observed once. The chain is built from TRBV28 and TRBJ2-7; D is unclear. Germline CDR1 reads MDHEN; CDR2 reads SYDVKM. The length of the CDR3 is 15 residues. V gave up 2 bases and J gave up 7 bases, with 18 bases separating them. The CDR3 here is CASSLGQTFKREQYF. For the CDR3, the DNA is TGTGCCAGCAGTTTAGGCCAGACTTTTAAGAGAGAGCAGTACTTC.